This T cell receptor beta chain stems from a study of STAT3 mutations in large granular lymphocyte leukemia. Assay: immunoSEQ multiplex PCR; the TCRdb copy retains only in-frame clones and omits some. Here the sample spans approximately 45,000 clones, about 81% being singletons. With regard to this clone: Antigen unknown.

Study-wide results and caveats: Every T-LGLL patient had at least one immunodominant TCRbeta clonotype.

The CDR3 length is 13 residues. Germline CDR1 and CDR2: KGHSH and LQKENI. Trimming at V came to 8 bases and at J to 6 bases, leaving 8 bases not matched to a gene. The receptor comes from a human donor with T large granular lymphocyte leukemia. Some clones in this sample may be carry-over from other donors' samples. The genes are TRBV18 and TRBJ1-1; 8 bases map to TRBD1. The material sequenced was PBMCs. Here the CDR3 reads CASGPGQAAEAFF. Here the CDR3 DNA reads TGTGCCAGCGGCCCGGGACAGGCGGCTGAAGCTTTCTTT. The complete variable domain, with remaining parts taken from reference TRBV18 and TRBJ1-1, reads NAGVMQNPRHLVRRRGQEARLRCSPMKGHSHVYWYRQLPEEGLKFMVYLQKENIIDESGMPKERFSAEFPKEGPSILRIQQVVRGDSAAYFCASGPGQAAEAFFGQGTRLTVV.